A selection of T cell receptor beta chains follows, all from one sample in a study of blood T cell repertoires in COVID-19. The assay was immunoSEQ multiplex PCR, and TCRdb's table has in-frame clones only and misses some. The table records hundreds of thousands of clones, around 82% of them present only once. Specimen: peripheral blood. These receptors were collected from a woman aged 40 to 55 with active or convalescent COVID-19. CDR3s include the opening cysteine and the closing phenylalanine or tryptophan. The D gene is left open where the match is weak. The listing skips clone size in some rows; elsewhere it reads once, few, many or a size class.

J gene	clone size	V gene	D gene	CDR3 DNA	CDR3 protein
TRBJ2-7	NA	TRBV27	NA	TGTGCCGTTACCTACGAGCAGTACTTC	CAVTYEQYF
TRBJ1-4	few	TRBV6-2/TRBV6-3	NA	TGTGCCAGCAGTTACTCAGGCAGCGCCCCGATTTTT	CASSYSGSAPIF
TRBJ2-7	NA	TRBV11-3	NA	TGTGCCAGCAGCTTAGCCGCAGGGTCGAACGAGCAGTACTTC	CASSLAAGSNEQYF
TRBJ2-1	NA	TRBV5-4	TRBD2	TGTGCCAGCAGCTTGTTGCAGCGGGGATATAATGAGCAGTTCTTC	CASSLLQRGYNEQFF
TRBJ1-1	NA	TRBV9	NA	TGTGCCAGCAGCGTAGGACAGGACACTGAAGCTTTCTTT	CASSVGQDTEAFF
TRBJ2-7	NA	TRBV5-1	NA	NA	CASSSSEVYEQYF
TRBJ2-1	NA	TRBV19	TRBD2	TGTGCCAGTAGCCCTCTAGCGGGGATGTCGAATGAGCAGTTCTTC	CASSPLAGMSNEQFF
TRBJ1-2	NA	TRBV5-1	NA	TGCGCCAGCAGCTTGTCGGCAGGGGAAGGGGGCTACACCTTC	CASSLSAGEGGYTF
TRBJ1-3	few	TRBV5-4	TRBD1	TGTGCCAGCAGCCCCTGGACAGGGAGCTCTGGAAACACCATATATTTT	CASSPWTGSSGNTIYF
TRBJ1-1	NA	TRBV6-5	NA	TGTGCCAGCAGTTACCGGGGAGCCAGAACCACTGAAGCTTTCTTT	CASSYRGARTTEAFF
TRBJ2-3	NA	TRBV6-2/TRBV6-3	NA	TGTGCCAGCAGTTACTCTAACGGGGGTGCGCAGTATTTT	CASSYSNGGAQYF
TRBJ1-5	NA	TRBV4-2	TRBD1	TGTGCCAGCAGCTCTCCCGGACAGGGGGCCGGGAATCAGCCCCAGCATTTT	CASSSPGQGAGNQPQHF
TRBJ2-7	NA	TRBV30	NA	TGTGCCTGGAGTTGGTTGCGTCCCAGGACCTACGAGCAGTACTTC	CAWSWLRPRTYEQYF
TRBJ1-6	NA	TRBV7-2	NA	TGTGCCAGCAGTTTGGACAGAGGTAATTCACCCCTCCACTTT	CASSLDRGNSPLHF
TRBJ2-7	NA	TRBV6-2/TRBV6-3	TRBD1	TGTGCCAGCAGTTACTCAACAGGGGTGTCCTACGAGCAGTACTTC	CASSYSTGVSYEQYF
TRBJ2-5	NA	TRBV7-2	NA	TGTGCCAGCAGCCCAGCGGGCTCCCCCGGGGAGACCCAGTACTTC	CASSPAGSPGETQYF
TRBJ2-5	once	TRBV6-1	TRBD1	TGTGCCAGCAGTGAAGAGTGGACAGGGGCTCCCGCTCAAGAGACCCAGTACTTC	CASSEEWTGAPAQETQYF
TRBJ1-6	NA	TRBV10-3	TRBD1	TGTGCCATCAGCCCCGGGACAGGCGGGTCTTCACCCCTCCACTTT	CAISPGTGGSSPLHF
TRBJ1-1	NA	TRBV21-1	NA	TGTGCCAGCAGCCTAGAGGGAGGGAGGATGAACACTGAAGCTTTCTTT	CASSLEGGRMNTEAFF
TRBJ2-5	NA	TRBV9	TRBD2	TGTGCCAGCAGCGCCTACTCCGGGACTAGCACCAAAGAGACCCAGTACTTC	CASSAYSGTSTKETQYF
TRBJ1-3	once	TRBV19	TRBD1	TGTGCCAGTAACCCGACAGGGGCCAGTGGAAACACCATATATTTT	CASNPTGASGNTIYF
TRBJ2-1	NA	TRBV11-3	NA	TGTGCCAGCAGCTTAGCGGGAGTTGGTGAGCAGTTCTTC	CASSLAGVGEQFF
TRBJ2-7	few	TRBV27	NA	TGTGCCAGCAGTTTAATCGGGACACTTACCTACGAGCAGTACTTC	CASSLIGTLTYEQYF
TRBJ1-4	NA	TRBV29-1	NA	TGCAGCGTTGAATCGGCGGTTCAACGTGAAAAACTGTTTTTT	CSVESAVQREKLFF
TRBJ1-2	NA	TRBV11-2	NA	TGTGCCAGCAGCGCGGACGGGATGGATGGCTACACCTTC	CASSADGMDGYTF
TRBJ1-1	NA	TRBV7-9	NA	TGTGCCAGCAGCTCACCGGCCGACAGTGAAGCTTTCTTT	CASSSPADSEAFF
TRBJ2-3	NA	TRBV28	NA	TGTGCCAGCAGTTTCACTTCTGGCACAGATACGCAGTATTTT	CASSFTSGTDTQYF
TRBJ1-1	NA	TRBV10-3	NA	TGTGCCATCAGTGGTCCGGGACACTCACCGAGAACTGAAGCTTTCTTT	CAISGPGHSPRTEAFF
TRBJ2-5	NA	TRBV7-2	TRBD1	TGTGCCAGCAGCTTAAGGACAGGGGGTAATCAAGAGACCCAGTACTTC	CASSLRTGGNQETQYF
TRBJ1-6	NA	TRBV18	TRBD1	TGTGCCAGCTCACCCGGGACAGGGGGAAGTAATTCACCCCTCCACTTT	CASSPGTGGSNSPLHF
TRBJ1-3	NA	TRBV19	TRBD1	TGTGCCAGTACCTCACAGGGGGTCTCGGGAAACACCATATATTTT	CASTSQGVSGNTIYF
TRBJ2-2	NA	TRBV27	TRBD1	TGTGCCAGCAGTCTATGGGACAGGCCGGCCGGGGAGCTGTTTTTT	CASSLWDRPAGELFF
TRBJ2-3	NA	TRBV23-1	NA	TGCGCCAGCCTTCCAGGGGGGAACACAGATACGCAGTATTTT	CASLPGGNTDTQYF
TRBJ1-2	NA	TRBV27	TRBD1	TGTGCCAGCAAACGGGACAGTAACTATGGCTACACCTTC	CASKRDSNYGYTF
TRBJ1-5	once	TRBV7-8	NA	TGTGCCAGCAGCTTACTTTCGGGGAGTCAGCCCCAGCATTTT	CASSLLSGSQPQHF
TRBJ1-2	NA	TRBV7-9	NA	TGTGCCAGCAGCACCAACAGGGAGGGCTATGGCTACACCTTC	CASSTNREGYGYTF
TRBJ2-5	once	TRBV5-1	NA	TGCGCCAGCAGCTTGGAGGGCAGGGGGGAAGAGACCCAGTACTTC	CASSLEGRGEETQYF
TRBJ1-2	NA	TRBV9	NA	TGTGCCAGCAGCCCAACCCTGGGGGCCCCCCTCTATGGCTACACCTTC	CASSPTLGAPLYGYTF
TRBJ2-7	NA	TRBV28	TRBD1	TGTGCCAGCAGTTTTCCCCTGGGACAGGCCGGTACCTACGAGCAGTACTTC	CASSFPLGQAGTYEQYF
TRBJ2-7	NA	TRBV2	TRBD2	TGTGCCAGCAAGGCGGGAGGGCCTAACGAGCAGTACTTC	CASKAGGPNEQYF
TRBJ2-7	NA	TRBV28	NA	TGTGCCAGCAGTTTGAAGCGGGCTAGCTCCTACGAGCAGTACTTC	CASSLKRASSYEQYF
TRBJ1-6	NA	TRBV11-2	TRBD1	TGTGCCAGCAGCTTAAGGACAGGGTTTTTCTCCTATAATTCACCCCTCCACTTT	CASSLRTGFFSYNSPLHF